This TCR beta chain was recovered during a study of T cells in Graves' hyperthyroidism and ophthalmopathy. Study overall: At initial diagnosis, before any treatment had begun, peripheral blood was obtained.

What was amplified from RNA transcripts were TCR beta CDR3 regions. Primed by the HTBI set, a first-round RT-PCR was run on the TCR CDR3. TCRdb redid the calling of the multiplex PCR reads with MiXCR, one entry per CDR3 protein. The sample lists roughly 710,000 distinct CDR3 sequences; just over 35% were seen once. Over 18 months, lack of ophthalmopathy progression marked Graves' hyperthyroidism as stable. Diagnostic decisions used clinical symptoms, serum thyroxine and TRAb, thyroid ultrasound and orbital computed tomography. CDR1 is SEHNR, CDR2 FQNEAQ, per germline (reference sequence). The CDR3 sequence is 13 residues long. General observations from the study: Model-based prediction identified ophthalmopathy a median 6.5 months prior to its onset.

As to this clonotype: The antigen is unknown. One junction end does not reproduce the germline sequence, and a read error may be involved.

V gene TRBV7-9 combines with J gene TRBJ2-7; D possibly corresponds to TRBD2 (6 bases). Material for sequencing was blood. This TCR was recovered from a woman aged 40 to 50 with Graves' hyperthyroidism. This CDR3 is CASSFGSPYVQYF. CDR3 nucleotides: TGTGCCAGCAGCTTCGGGAGCCCCTACGTGCAGTACTTC.